This T cell receptor (beta chain) was found in a study of cytomegalovirus exposure and HLA in healthy donors. It was with 60 Vbeta and 13 Jbeta primers that the PCR ran. This table comes from immunoSEQ multiplex PCR, and its TCRdb copy is limited to in-frame clones, with some not included. This table has some 180,000 clones, roughly 80% appearing once. Germline CDR1 reads SGHRS; CDR2 reads YFSETQ. The CDR3 extends over 15 amino acids. V gave up 0 bases and J gave up 0 bases, with 9 bases separating them. The sequence derives from a male donor in good health and CMV-seronegative. V usage is TRBV5-1 and J usage is TRBJ1-2; a weak D match, TRBD1 (5 bases). The sequenced sample was PBMCs. As DNA, the CDR3 is TGCGCCAGCAGCTTGGTGCCAGGGACTAACTATGGCTACACCTTC. Its protein is CASSLVPGTNYGYTF.